The 4 T cell receptor beta chains below all came from one sample that was sequenced in a study of T cell repertoires in cytomegalovirus infection (dated by TCRdb to about 2019). Sequencer: Illumina HiSeq 1500. The raw public data were reprocessed by TCRdb itself: fastp quality trimming at Q25, MiXCR clonotype calling, in-frame beta chains only. CDR3 protein sequences are deduplicated, and each keeps its most common genes and DNA. Present in this sample are approximately 1,000,000 distinct CDR3 sequences, roughly 31% of which were seen just once. Roughly 13% of the sample belongs to the ten largest clones. These receptors have no identified antigens. The treatment or condition label here, explained by the study, means: in vitro stimulation with specific CMV peptide epitopes to enrich CMV-specific T cells. Specimen: cultured CD8+ T cells from PBMCs, collected from culture after CMV antigen stimulation. The source of these receptors is a human donor in good health (CMV status not recorded). Some clones in this sample may be carry-over from other donors' samples.

Ten or more counts support this clonotype. The CDR3, as DNA: TGTGCCAGCAGCTGGACAGGGGCGAACACTGAAGCTTTCTTT. This sequence encodes CASSWTGANTEAFF. The rearrangement joins TRBV7-8 to TRBJ1-1; 9 positions agree with TRBD1. The CDR3 loop spans 14 amino acids. V dropped 4 bases and J dropped 1; count of bases not matched to a gene: 1. Germline values: CDR1 SGHVS, CDR2 FQNEAQ.

In its sample, this clonotype was seen a few times. The chain couples TRBV6-5 to TRBJ2-2; 7 bases are a match to TRBD1. The V segment lost 5 bases and the J segment 6 bases; nucleotides outside the gene matches: 6. This CDR3 comprises 14 residues. CDR1 is MNHEY, CDR2 SVGAGI, per germline. This chain's CDR3 is CASSPSQGAGELFF. CDR3 nucleotides: TGTGCCAGCAGTCCGTCCCAGGGGGCCGGGGAGCTGTTTTTT.

Ten or more counts support this clonotype. The chain combines TRBV7-8 with TRBJ2-3, with D unclear. V was clipped by 2 bases and J by 3 bases, with 6 bases between them. From germline, CDR1 is SGHVS and CDR2 FQNEAQ. This CDR3 has 13 residues. CDR3 coding DNA: TGTGCCAGCAGCTTACTCGTTACAGATACGCAGTATTTT. It translates to CASSLLVTDTQYF.

In this sample, this clonotype turned up many times. The chain employs TRBV12-3 or TRBV12-4 and TRBJ1-1; tentative D call: TRBD1 (6 bases). CDR3 length: 15 amino acids. Trimming took 5 bases from V and 0 from J, leaving 13 bases between them. CDR3 coding DNA: TGTGCCAGCAGTCAGCTGACAGGTCTGAACACTGAAGCTTTCTTT. Translation: CASSQLTGLNTEAFF.